One T cell receptor (beta chain) is described in this entry. Antigen: not known. This entry belongs to a study of blood T cells in healthy people across ages. Whole-study findings and limits: Underestimates were what the diversity estimates from one million T cells were considered to be. Researchers said unsorted PBMCs prevented a conclusive naive versus antigen-experienced comparison.

Through a sample-barcoded 5' primer and a J-beta primer mix, a second PCR was run for roughly 7 to 12 cycles. Researchers report that each sample yielded at least 2.5 million CDR3-containing paired-end reads. MiXCR was run by TCRdb on the 5' RACE reads, yielding one entry per CDR3 protein. The data contain hundreds of thousands of distinct CDR3 sequences, just over 55% of them singletons. CDR1 is SGHTA, CDR2 FQGNSA, per germline. Trimming left V 0 bases short and J 3 bases short, with 9 bases between. The CDR3 length is 15 residues. V and J are TRBV7-2 and TRBJ1-5, with D tentatively TRBD1 (5 bases). This clonotype was sampled from a man between 40 and 49 years old in good health. Sequencing was carried out using blood. The CDR3: CASSLAAGTNQPQHF. CDR3 nucleotides: TGTGCCAGCAGCTTAGCGGCAGGGACCAATCAGCCCCAGCATTTT.